The subject of this entry is one TCR beta chain. The sample comes from a study of blood T cell repertoires in COVID-19. The germline CDR1 and CDR2 sequences are MNHEY and SMNVEV (reference sequence). This CDR3 has 13 amino acids. The V and J ends lost 4 bases and 9 bases respectively, with 13 bases between them. Original methodology: Reference gene primer amplification yielded estimated nucleated cell counts. Generated by immunoSEQ multiplex PCR, the TCRdb table keeps only in-frame clones and is missing some. The DNA was the basis for D and trimming; V, J and clone size are from that table. The sample includes about 98,000 clones, about 90% of them seen just once.

The V call is TRBV27, the J call TRBJ1-5; tentative D call: TRBD1 (6 bases). This sequence originates from a man in his sixties or seventies with acute or convalescent COVID-19. Sequenced sample: peripheral blood. This CDR3 reads CASSSQADRPQHF. The CDR3 region has the DNA TGTGCCAGCAGTTCCCAAGCGGACAGGCCCCAGCATTTT.